The clone carrying this T cell receptor beta chain was counted at least ten times. All unsorted peripheral T cells were captured because whole blood was used without fractionation. Reverse transcription used around 500 ng RNA and constant-region primers for alpha and beta. Using multiplexing indices, alpha and beta chain libraries were generated apart by chain-specific third strand synthesis. TCRdb reprocessed the 5' RACE reads via MiXCR and lists one record per CDR3 protein. The sample contains some 13,000 distinct CDR3 sequences, roughly 9.9% of which appear only once. This sample is drawn from a study of HIV-infected patients and healthy controls. The sample consisted of blood. This TCR came from an adult in good health.

This CDR3 is CASSIVGGDYGYTF. The CDR3, as DNA: TGTGCCAGTAGTATAGTGGGAGGGGACTATGGCTACACCTTC. The J gene is TRBJ1-2, the V gene TRBV19; D may be TRBD1 (5 bases). CDR1 and CDR2 from the germline V gene are LNHDA and SQIVND (reference sequence). This CDR3 has 14 residues. V dropped 1 base and J dropped 3 bases, with 9 bases sitting between them.